Below are 27 T cell receptor beta chains sequenced from a single sample in a study of T cells after yellow fever vaccination. TCRdb redid the calling of the 5' RACE reads with MiXCR, one entry per CDR3 protein. Found here are around 350,000 distinct CDR3 sequences, roughly 6.2% of them singletons; the top ten hold 14% to 15%. The material was PBMCs, obtained 5 days after the yellow fever booster vaccination. All receptors come from a man aged 25-40 years who received the YFV17D yellow fever vaccine.

This clonotype has just a few counts. This rearrangement joins TRBV7-2 to TRBJ2-1; D is unclear. The ends were cut back, 0 bases at V and 8 bases at J, with 14 bases in the middle. This CDR3 comprises 15 residues. CDR1 is SGHTA and CDR2 is FQGNSA in the germline V gene. CDR3 nucleotides: TGTGCCAGCAGCTTAGCTTTAGTGGTCCGCGATGAGCAGTTCTTC. Translated: CASSLALVVRDEQFF.

V usage is TRBV12-3 or TRBV12-4 and J usage is TRBJ1-2; 12 positions agree with TRBD1. This CDR3 comprises 19 residues. J lost 2 bases, V lost 0 bases, and 10 bases had no gene match. CDR3 bases: TGTGCCAGCAGTTTAGCGCGCTGGGACAGGGGGCCGACAAACTATGGCTACACCTTC. As protein: CASSLARWDRGPTNYGYTF.

There are a few counts of this clonotype. V usage is TRBV20-1 and J usage is TRBJ2-5; 10 positions match TRBD1. Germline V gene data show CDR1 as DFQATT and CDR2 as SNEGSKA (reference sequence). V dropped 4 bases and J dropped 5; count of bases not matched to a gene: 4. The CDR3 contains 13 residues. As DNA, the CDR3 is TGCAGTGCTAAGGGACAGGGGCTTGAGACCCAGTACTTC. Its translation is CSAKGQGLETQYF.

This clonotype was observed a handful of times. The chain employs TRBV11-2 and TRBJ2-5; TRBD2 might be the D (5 bases). In germline, CDR1 is SGHAT, CDR2 FQNNGV. The CDR3 contains 16 residues. Trimming pared 5 bases from V and 5 bases from J, leaving 21 bases between. CDR3 loop: CASSIGEGVVWETQYF. DNA of the CDR3: TGTGCCAGCAGCATAGGAGAGGGAGTTGTATGGGAGACCCAGTACTTC.

This clonotype has just a few counts. This chain links TRBV5-1 with TRBJ1-2; a possible D gene is TRBD1 (5 bases). The CDR3 consists of 14 residues. V lost 4 bases and J lost 5, with 15 bases in between. Per the germline V gene, CDR1 is SGHRS and CDR2 is YFSETQ. CDR3 DNA: TGCGCCAGCAGCCCCCAGGACGGACAATATGGCTACACCTTC. Translated: CASSPQDGQYGYTF.

This clonotype was seen repeatedly, ten times or more. The V call is TRBV12-3 or TRBV12-4, the J call TRBJ2-3, with a weak D call TRBD2 (6 bases). Deletions cut 8 bases from V and 3 bases from J, with 15 bases between. The length of the CDR3 is 14 residues. CDR3 bases: TGTGCCAGCCAAGGGAGGCTTGGAACAGATACGCAGTATTTT. It encodes CASQGRLGTDTQYF.

This clonotype was found a few times. This chain joins TRBV7-9 and TRBJ1-2, with TRBD1 matching over 7 bases. Germline V gene lookup returns CDR1 SEHNR and CDR2 FQNEAQ (reference sequence). The length of the CDR3 is 17 residues. V shed 5 bases, J shed 4 bases, and the junction held 16 bases outside the gene matches. The CDR3 region has the DNA TGTGCCAGCAGCCTCGAAGCTGGGGGACAGAGGCGCTATGGCTACACCTTC. Protein: CASSLEAGGQRRYGYTF.

This clonotype was seen ten or more times. J is TRBJ2-1 and V is TRBV11-2; D may be TRBD1 or TRBD2 (5 bases each). CDR1 is SGHAT and CDR2 is FQNNGV in the germline V gene. The CDR3 is 14 residues long. The V and J ends lost 3 bases and 0 bases respectively, with 6 bases between them. The CDR3 here is CASSFGTSYNEQFF. DNA of the CDR3: TGTGCCAGCAGCTTTGGGACCTCCTACAATGAGCAGTTCTTC.

The rearrangement links TRBV5-1 to TRBJ2-5; D is undetermined. CDR3 size: 16 residues. The V gene lost 4 bases and the J gene lost 5 bases, with 21 bases spanning the gap. In germline, CDR1 is SGHRS, CDR2 YFSETQ. The CDR3 here is CASSTSRLGGRETQYF. The CDR3 DNA sequence: TGCGCCAGCAGCACCTCCCGGTTGGGCGGTCGTGAGACCCAGTACTTC.

This clonotype has a count of ten or more. This chain uses TRBV7-9 with TRBJ2-5; D gene ambiguous. The germline gives CDR1 SEHNR, CDR2 FQNEAQ (reference sequence). Trimming removed 3 bases at V and 2 bases at J, with 10 bases between. CDR3 length equals 14 residues. This chain's CDR3 is CASSFSGRQETQYF. Here the CDR3 DNA reads TGTGCCAGCAGCTTCTCTGGACGGCAAGAGACCCAGTACTTC.

This clonotype showed up many times. V is TRBV14 and J is TRBJ2-5; 9 positions match TRBD2. CDR3 size: 15 residues. The ends lost 2 bases at V and 2 bases at J; junction bases unmatched: 3. Looked up from germline, CDR1 is SGHDN and CDR2 is FVKESK. Here the CDR3 DNA reads TGTGCCAGCAGCCAACGAGCGGGAGGACAAGAGACCCAGTACTTC. Translating it yields CASSQRAGGQETQYF.

This clonotype was seen a handful of times. The chain joins TRBV6-2 or TRBV6-3 to TRBJ1-6; 8 nucleotides align to TRBD1. The CDR3 extends over 14 amino acids. The germline V gene encodes CDR1 MNHEY and CDR2 SVGEGT. After removal of 6 bases from V and 10 bases from J, the junction contained 8 bases not matched to a gene. CDR3 nucleotide sequence: TGTGCCAGCAGCCGGGGACAGGCGTCGTCACCCCTCCACTTT. Amino acid sequence: CASSRGQASSPLHF.

At least ten counts were recorded for this clonotype. V usage is TRBV5-1 and J usage is TRBJ2-1; D may be TRBD1 or TRBD2 (6 bases each). Germline values: CDR1 SGHRS, CDR2 YFSETQ. V shed 6 bases and J shed 7 bases, with 20 bases lying between them. This CDR3 is built from 15 residues. CDR3 in amino acids: CASTIGIGGGNEQFF. CDR3 in DNA: TGCGCCAGCACCATCGGTATCGGAGGGGGGAATGAGCAGTTCTTC.

This clonotype turned up a few times. The V gene is TRBV4-1, the J gene TRBJ2-1; a weak D match, TRBD2 (5 bases). Germline V lookup: CDR1 MGHRA, CDR2 YSYEKL. The CDR3 is made up of 15 amino acids. Between the trimmed V and J ends, which lost 2 bases and 1 base, there was a span of 9 bases. The CDR3 loop reads CASSQSEGSYNEQFF. The CDR3 DNA is TGCGCCAGCAGCCAATCCGAGGGATCCTACAATGAGCAGTTCTTC.

This chain joins TRBV20-1 and TRBJ1-2; the D is unclear. The CDR3 loop spans 13 amino acids. Trimming removed 2 bases from V and 0 bases from J, with 7 bases in between. Germline V gene sequence: CDR1 DFQATT, CDR2 SNEGSKA (reference sequence). The CDR3 nucleotides are TGCAGTGCTAGACGGGTTTCTAACTATGGCTACACCTTC. This translates into CSARRVSNYGYTF.

This clonotype was detected many times. The rearrangement uses TRBV5-1 and TRBJ2-7; D possibly corresponds to TRBD1 (5 bases). CDR1 is SGHRS, CDR2 YFSETQ, per germline. V shed 4 bases and J shed 7 bases, with 9 bases lying between them. The CDR3 consists of 11 residues. The CDR3 sequence: CASSDSGEQYF. CDR3 in DNA: TGCGCCAGCAGCGACTCAGGGGAGCAGTACTTC.

The table lists this clonotype with a few counts. This chain links TRBV7-8 with TRBJ2-2; TRBD1 might be the D (6 bases). CDR1 and CDR2 (germline): SGHVS, FQNEAQ. The CDR3 is 19 amino acids. V was trimmed by 5 bases and J by 7 bases, leaving 29 bases between them. The CDR3 reads CASSLRTVGQAALIGELFF. The CDR3 nucleotides are TGTGCCAGCAGCCTAAGGACAGTGGGCCAGGCGGCTCTTATCGGGGAGCTGTTTTTT.

This clonotype was recorded many times. In DNA form, the CDR3 reads TGTGCCAGCAGTTTAAATAGGGGGTTCTACGAGCAGTACTTC. Its translation is CASSLNRGFYEQYF. The V call is TRBV28, the J call TRBJ2-7, with D tentatively TRBD1 (6 bases). Germline V gives CDR1 MDHEN, CDR2 SYDVKM. CDR3 length: 14 amino acids. The V gene lost 2 bases and the J gene lost 3 bases, with 11 bases spanning the gap.

This clonotype was detected a few times. The V gene is TRBV7-2, the J gene TRBJ1-1; D is ambiguous. The germline CDR1 and CDR2 sequences are SGHTA and FQGNSA. CDR3 length: 15 residues. The V gene lost 5 bases and the J gene lost 1 base, with 14 bases spanning the gap. The CDR3 DNA reads TGTGCCAGCAGCCACATCGGAGCCGGGAACACTGAAGCTTTCTTT. It encodes CASSHIGAGNTEAFF.

This clonotype was observed many times. The V gene is TRBV6-5, the J gene TRBJ2-7; 9 bases are a match to TRBD1. The CDR3 covers 14 residues. Germline loops: CDR1 MNHEY, CDR2 SVGAGI. J lost 2 bases, V lost 8 bases, and 7 bases had no gene match. The CDR3 coding sequence is TGTGCCAGCTCCCGGGACAGGGTTGCCTACGAGCAGTACTTC. It encodes CASSRDRVAYEQYF.

The rearrangement links TRBV25-1 to TRBJ2-1, with 9 bases lining up with TRBD1. The CDR3 totals 15 residues. V dropped 5 bases and J dropped 4; count of bases not matched to a gene: 6. Germline CDR1 and CDR2: MGHDK and SYGVNS. The chain's CDR3 is CASSRTGAPYNEQFF. CDR3 in DNA: TGTGCCAGCAGTCGGACAGGGGCCCCTTACAATGAGCAGTTCTTC.

This clonotype was observed a handful of times. The V and J genes are TRBV3-1 and TRBJ1-1; unclear D gene. The length of the CDR3 is 11 residues. Trimming took off 3 bases at V and 3 bases at J, with 2 bases between the two ends. CDR1 LGHDT and CDR2 YNNKEL come from the germline V gene (reference sequence). In DNA, the CDR3 is TGTGCCAGCAGCCAGGACACTGAAGCTTTCTTT. It is translated as CASSQDTEAFF.

V gene TRBV10-3 combines with J gene TRBJ2-5; tentatively, D is TRBD2 (6 bases). With 4 bases removed from V and 4 bases from J, the gap between germline ends came to 16 bases. The germline V gene encodes CDR1 ENHRY and CDR2 SYGVKD. The CDR3 has 15 residues. The CDR3 DNA reads TGTGCCATCAGTGCCGGAGGGAGTGGAGGAGAGACCCAGTACTTC. Amino acids: CAISAGGSGGETQYF.

This clonotype has ten or more counts. The V call is TRBV24-1, the J call TRBJ2-1; no reliable D call. Trimming shortened V by 4 bases and J by 12 bases, and 9 bases separated the two germline ends. Germline V CDR1 and CDR2: KGHDR, SFDVKD. The CDR3 is made up of 11 amino acids. The CDR3 bases are TGTGCCACCAGTGACCCAACGGGGCAGTTCTTC. The encoded protein is CATSDPTGQFF.

A few counts support this clonotype. The rearrangement links TRBV29-1 to TRBJ2-7; D is perhaps TRBD1 (6 bases). The CDR3 loop spans 13 amino acids. Germline V lookup: CDR1 SQVTM, CDR2 ANQGSEA. V was pared by 4 bases and J by 2 bases, with 12 bases between. CDR3 sequence reads: CSVGQTGPYEQYF. The CDR3 nucleotides read TGCAGCGTTGGGCAGACAGGCCCCTACGAGCAGTACTTC.

The sample holds many counts of this clonotype. The gene calls are TRBV4-3 and TRBJ2-4; 11 bases align to TRBD2. V lost 0 bases and J lost 4; bases outside the gene matches: 5. CDR3 size: 17 residues. Germline values: CDR1 LGHNA, CDR2 YSLEER. CDR3 bases: TGCGCCAGCAGCCAAGAGGGCTGGACTAGCGGGAAAAACATTCAGTACTTC. Protein product: CASSQEGWTSGKNIQYF.

This chain connects TRBV4-1 to TRBJ2-5; no definite D call. There are 14 residues in the CDR3. Germline V gene sequence: CDR1 MGHRA, CDR2 YSYEKL. V was shortened by 1 base and J by 3 bases, with 9 bases between the two germline ends. As DNA, the CDR3 is TGCGCCAGCAGCCAAGTCTTTTCTAAAGAGACCCAGTACTTC. Translating gives CASSQVFSKETQYF.